The source of this T cell receptor (beta chain) is a study of blood T cell repertoires in COVID-19. The wider study: From T cells, B-cell-depleted T cells, or PBMCs came the material, which was cDNA or gDNA.

CDR3 length: 15 residues. Between the trimmed V and J ends, which lost 1 base and 0 bases, there was a span of 10 bases. Germline V gene sequence: CDR1 SGHDN, CDR2 FVKESK. Measured with immunoSEQ multiplex PCR; TCRdb has only the in-frame clones, and not every one. The data contain about 190,000 clones, about 90% of them singletons. Material for sequencing was peripheral blood. The rearrangement links TRBV14 to TRBJ2-7; possible D gene TRBD2, 6 bases. This TCR was recovered from a man aged 18 to 29 with active or convalescent COVID-19. CDR3 bases: TGTGCCAGCAGCCAAGTAGACGGGAGCTCCTACGAGCAGTACTTC. Its translation: CASSQVDGSSYEQYF.